Detailed here is one TCR beta chain. The CDR3 consists of 14 residues. The germline V and J ends were trimmed by 2 bases and 1 base, with 9 bases remaining between them. Germline-derived CDR1 and CDR2 are SGHVS and FNYEAQ. PCR employed 60 Vbeta and 13 Jbeta primers. Data came from immunoSEQ multiplex PCR; TCRdb stores just in-frame clones and leaves some out. The data show 35,000 to 45,000 clones, about 70% seen once. These data come from a study of cytomegalovirus exposure and HLA in healthy donors. This receptor was identified in a man aged 25-45 years in good health and CMV-seronegative. The chain has TRBV7-6 and TRBJ2-7; weak D call: TRBD1 (6 bases). Sequenced: PBMCs. CDR3 residues: CASSLNGQSYEQYF. The DNA of the CDR3 is TGTGCCAGCAGCTTAAATGGACAGTCCTACGAGCAGTACTTC.